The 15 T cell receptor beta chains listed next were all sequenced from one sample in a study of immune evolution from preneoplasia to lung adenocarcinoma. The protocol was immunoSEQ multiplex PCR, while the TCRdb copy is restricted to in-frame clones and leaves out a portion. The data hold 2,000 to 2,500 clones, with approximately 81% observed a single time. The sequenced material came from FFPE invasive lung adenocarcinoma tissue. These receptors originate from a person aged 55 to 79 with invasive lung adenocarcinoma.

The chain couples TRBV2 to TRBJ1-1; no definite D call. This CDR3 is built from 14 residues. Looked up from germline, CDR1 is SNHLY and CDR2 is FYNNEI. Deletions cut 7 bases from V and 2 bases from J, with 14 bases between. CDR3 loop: CASTEREVNTEAFF. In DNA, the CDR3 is TGTGCCAGCACAGAAAGGGAGGTTAACACTGAAGCTTTCTTT.

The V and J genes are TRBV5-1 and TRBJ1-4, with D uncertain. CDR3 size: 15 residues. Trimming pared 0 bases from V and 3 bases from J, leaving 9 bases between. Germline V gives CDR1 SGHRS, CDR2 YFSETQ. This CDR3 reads CASSLEGLANEKLFF. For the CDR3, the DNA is TGCGCCAGCAGCTTGGAGGGATTAGCTAATGAAAAACTGTTTTTT. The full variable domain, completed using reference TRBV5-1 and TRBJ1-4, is KAGVTQTPRYLIKTRGQQVTLSCSPISGHRSVSWYQQTPGQGLQFLFEYFSETQRNKGNFPGRFSGRQFSNSRSEMNVSTLELGDSALYLCASSLEGLANEKLFFGSGTQLSVL.

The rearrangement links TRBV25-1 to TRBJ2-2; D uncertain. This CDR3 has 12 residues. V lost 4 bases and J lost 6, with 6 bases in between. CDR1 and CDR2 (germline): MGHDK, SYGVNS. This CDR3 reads CASSVSAGELFF. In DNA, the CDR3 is TGTGCCAGCAGTGTATCAGCCGGGGAGCTGTTTTTT.

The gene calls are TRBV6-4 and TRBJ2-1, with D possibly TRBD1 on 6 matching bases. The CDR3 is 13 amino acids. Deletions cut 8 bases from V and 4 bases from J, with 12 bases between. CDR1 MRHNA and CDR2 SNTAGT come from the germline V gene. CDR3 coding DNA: TGTGCCAGCGGAGGACAGACATACAATGAGCAGTTCTTC. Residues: CASGGQTYNEQFF.

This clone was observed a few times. In DNA form, the CDR3 reads TGTGCCAGCAGCTTAGCAAGCATGGCGGACGAGCAGTACTTC. It is translated as CASSLASMADEQYF. V is TRBV7-9 and J is TRBJ2-7; D is undetermined. Germline CDR1 reads SEHNR; CDR2 reads FQNEAQ (reference sequence). The CDR3 length is 14 residues. Between the trimmed V and J ends, which lost 0 bases and 5 bases, there was a span of 11 bases. The full variable domain, its missing parts supplied by reference TRBV7-9 and TRBJ2-7, is DTGVSQNPRHKITKRGQNVTFRCDPISEHNRLYWYRQTLGQGPEFLTYFQNEAQLEKSRLLSDRFSAERPKGSFSTLEIQRTEQGDSAMYLCASSLASMADEQYFGPGTRLTVT.

CDR3 in amino acids: CASHSSPGTSGKNEQFF. In nucleotides, the CDR3 is TGTGCCAGTCACTCGAGCCCCGGGACTAGCGGGAAAAATGAGCAGTTCTTC. The chain uses TRBV19 and TRBJ2-1, with 13 bases fitting TRBD2. This CDR3 comprises 17 residues. Germline CDR1 reads LNHDA; CDR2 reads SQIVND (reference sequence). The J segment lost 7 bases and the V segment lost 8 bases, leaving 14 bases of the junction unmatched.

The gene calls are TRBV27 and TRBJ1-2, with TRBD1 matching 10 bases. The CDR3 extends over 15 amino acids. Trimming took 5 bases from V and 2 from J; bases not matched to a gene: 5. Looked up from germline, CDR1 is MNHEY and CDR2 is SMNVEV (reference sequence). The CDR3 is CASSGWDRGNYGYTF. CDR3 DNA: TGTGCCAGCAGTGGATGGGACAGGGGAAACTATGGCTACACCTTC.

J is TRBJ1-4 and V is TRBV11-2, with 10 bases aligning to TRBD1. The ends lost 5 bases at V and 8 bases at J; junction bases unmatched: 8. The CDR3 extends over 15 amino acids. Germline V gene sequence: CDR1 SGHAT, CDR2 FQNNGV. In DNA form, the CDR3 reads TGTGCCAGCAGCCTAGGACAGGGGGTGTTGGAAAAACTGTTTTTT. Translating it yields CASSLGQGVLEKLFF.

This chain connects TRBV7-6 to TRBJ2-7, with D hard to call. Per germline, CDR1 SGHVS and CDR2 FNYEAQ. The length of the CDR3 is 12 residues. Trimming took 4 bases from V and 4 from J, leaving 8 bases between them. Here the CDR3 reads CASSSNIYEQYF. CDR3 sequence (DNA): TGTGCCAGCAGCTCGAATATTTACGAGCAGTACTTC.

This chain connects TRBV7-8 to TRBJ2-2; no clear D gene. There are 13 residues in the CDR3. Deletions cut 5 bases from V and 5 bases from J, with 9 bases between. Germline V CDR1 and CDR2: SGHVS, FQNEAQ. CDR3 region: CASSKDQTGELFF. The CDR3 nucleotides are TGTGCCAGCAGCAAGGACCAAACCGGGGAGCTGTTTTTT.

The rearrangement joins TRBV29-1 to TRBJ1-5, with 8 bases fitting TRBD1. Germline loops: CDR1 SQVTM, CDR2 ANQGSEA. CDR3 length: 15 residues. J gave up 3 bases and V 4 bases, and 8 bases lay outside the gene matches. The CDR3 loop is CSVATGQVFNQPQHF. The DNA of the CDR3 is TGCAGCGTTGCCACGGGACAGGTTTTCAATCAGCCCCAGCATTTT.

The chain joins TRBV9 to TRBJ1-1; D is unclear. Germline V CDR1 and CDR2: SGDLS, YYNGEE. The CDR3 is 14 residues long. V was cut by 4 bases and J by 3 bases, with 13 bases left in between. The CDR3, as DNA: TGTGCCAGCAGCATACAATCCTGGGACACTGAAGCTTTCTTT. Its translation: CASSIQSWDTEAFF.

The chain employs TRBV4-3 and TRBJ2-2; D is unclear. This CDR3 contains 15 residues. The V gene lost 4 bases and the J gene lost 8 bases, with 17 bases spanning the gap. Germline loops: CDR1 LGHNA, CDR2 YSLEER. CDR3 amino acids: CASSRRYQVGGELFF. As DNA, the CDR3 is TGCGCCAGCAGCCGGCGCTACCAAGTCGGGGGGGAGCTGTTTTTT.

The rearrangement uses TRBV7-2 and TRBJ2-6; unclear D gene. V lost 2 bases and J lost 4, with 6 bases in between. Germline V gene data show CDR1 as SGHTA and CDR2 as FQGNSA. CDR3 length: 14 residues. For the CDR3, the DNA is TGTGCCAGCAGCTTATTCGGCGGGGCCAACGTCCTGACTTTC. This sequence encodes CASSLFGGANVLTF.

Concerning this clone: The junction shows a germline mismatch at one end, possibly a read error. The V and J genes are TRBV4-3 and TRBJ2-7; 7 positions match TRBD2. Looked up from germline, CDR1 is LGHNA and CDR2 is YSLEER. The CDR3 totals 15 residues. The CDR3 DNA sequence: TGCGCCAGCAGCCAAGAGAGCGGGGAATCCTACGAGCGGTACTTC. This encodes CASSQESGESYERYF.